This T cell receptor beta chain was captured by sequencing in a study of blood T cells in healthy people across ages. The overall study: When template switching was applied, about one barcoded beta molecule was captured per two T cells.

Combining a sample-barcoded 5' primer with a J-beta primer mix, a second PCR ran for roughly 6 to 12 cycles. Carrying 12 random nucleotides, a template-switch adaptor labeled each individual cDNA molecule. TCRdb called the 5' RACE reads again in MiXCR, with one record for every CDR3 protein. The sample lists 650,000 to 900,000 distinct CDR3 sequences, less than 80% seen once, with 25% to 35% in the top ten. About this clonotype itself: Antigen unknown.

This CDR3 is built from 15 residues. Germline assignment: CDR1 SGHRS and CDR2 YFSETQ. V was shortened by 0 bases and J by 2 bases, with 11 bases between the two germline ends. Broader study findings: Roughly linear age-related decline in beta diversity appeared, significant by age 40. Among long-lived donors, naive CD4+ cells were more numerous and diversity higher than in aged donors.

This receptor was obtained from a young man in good health. J is TRBJ2-5 and V is TRBV5-1, with no clear D. The specimen sequenced was blood. The chain's CDR3 is CASSLGQQKQETQYF. The CDR3 DNA reads TGCGCCAGCAGCTTGGGGCAGCAAAAACAAGAGACCCAGTACTTC.